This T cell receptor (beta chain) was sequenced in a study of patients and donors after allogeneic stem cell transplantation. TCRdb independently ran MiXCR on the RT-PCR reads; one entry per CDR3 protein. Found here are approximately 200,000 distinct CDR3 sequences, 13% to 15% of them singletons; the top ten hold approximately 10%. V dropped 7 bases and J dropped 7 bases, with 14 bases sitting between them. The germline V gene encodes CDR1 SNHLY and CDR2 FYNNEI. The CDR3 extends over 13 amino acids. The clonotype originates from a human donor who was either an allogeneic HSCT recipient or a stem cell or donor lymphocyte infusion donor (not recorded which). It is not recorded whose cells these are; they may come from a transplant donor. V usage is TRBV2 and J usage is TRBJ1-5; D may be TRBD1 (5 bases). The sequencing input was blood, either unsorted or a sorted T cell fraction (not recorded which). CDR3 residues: CASKSGREQPQHF. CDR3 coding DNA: TGTGCCAGCAAATCGGGGCGAGAACAGCCCCAGCATTTT.